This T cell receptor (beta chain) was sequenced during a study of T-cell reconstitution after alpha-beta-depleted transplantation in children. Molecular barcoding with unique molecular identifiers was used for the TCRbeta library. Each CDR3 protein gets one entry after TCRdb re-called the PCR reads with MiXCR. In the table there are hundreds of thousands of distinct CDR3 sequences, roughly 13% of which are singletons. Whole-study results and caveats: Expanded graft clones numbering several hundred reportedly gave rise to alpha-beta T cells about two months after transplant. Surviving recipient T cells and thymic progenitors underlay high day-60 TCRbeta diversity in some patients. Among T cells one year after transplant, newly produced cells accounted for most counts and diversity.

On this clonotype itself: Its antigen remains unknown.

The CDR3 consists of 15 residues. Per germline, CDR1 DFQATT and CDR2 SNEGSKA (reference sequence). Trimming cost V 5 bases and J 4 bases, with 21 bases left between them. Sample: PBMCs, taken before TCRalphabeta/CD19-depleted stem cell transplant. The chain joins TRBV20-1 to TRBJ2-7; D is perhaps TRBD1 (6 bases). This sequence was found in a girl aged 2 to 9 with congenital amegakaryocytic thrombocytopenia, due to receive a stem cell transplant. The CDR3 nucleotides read TGCAGTGCTTCTCCTCCACAGGGTCCCGGGTACGAGCAGTACTTC. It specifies CSASPPQGPGYEQYF.